One T cell receptor (beta chain) is described in this entry. The antigen it recognizes is unknown. No much larger clonotype is one base removed from it; base qualities were not supplied. One collaborating source in Seattle enrolled patients while the patients were actively infected and followed the patients over time throughout the course of disease. Collaborating institutions collected whole blood in K2EDTA tubes following their own protocols. For TCRbeta analysis, collaborators shipped samples as frozen whole blood, isolated PBMCs, or DNA extracted from either of those sample types. The CDR3 spans 17 residues, from the cysteine through the phenylalanine. The CDR3 DNA has 51 bases and is translated from base 1. CDR1 and CDR2 are drawn from the germline V gene: KGHSH, LQKENI. V is trimmed back by 4 bases and J by 1 base, and the junction contains 5 bases that no gene match accounts for. This entry is derived from a study of blood T cell repertoires in COVID-19 (dated by TCRdb to 2018 to 2020). The study in broad terms: Samples from collaborators originated in the United States, Italy and Spain and spanned both the acute and convalescent phases of COVID-19. The samples were drawn from two sources: the first 160 participants of the ongoing ImmuneRACE study, and 1,254 subjects contributed by 6 global collaborators. Nearly every sample came with metadata listing a de-identified subject ID, COVID-19 status, age in years and sex. Deeply sampled blood TCRbeta repertoires from subjects exposed to, actively infected with, or recovered from COVID-19 were included in the dataset. HLA class I and class II types, where available, came from metadata supplied by the sample provider rather than from assay-based typing. The material from the prospective study consisted of cDNA or gDNA derived from T cells, B-cell-depleted T cells, or PBMCs. A freely available public database, intended as a resource for researchers studying the immune response to SARS-CoV-2, is where the repertoires were released.

TCRbeta CDR3 regions were amplified from genomic DNA by means of the immunoSEQ Assay, a bias-controlled multiplex PCR. Per the original workflow: Nucleated cell counts per sample were estimated from amplification of reference gene primers within the assay. To quantify the absolute abundance of each unique TCRbeta CDR3 rearrangement, sequence reads were collapsed and filtered. Productive Simpson clonality was computed per sample as the square root of Simpson's diversity index over productive rearrangements. TCRdb provides this immuneACCESS table in a form limited to in-frame rearrangements. Some clones are lacking; in checked studies, under half of them reflect an unresolved V gene, and why the rest are absent is not known. The DNA gave D and trimming, while V, J and clone size come from that table. In this sample the table shows 350,000 to 450,000 clones, approximately 86% of which occur a single time. The ten largest clones capture about 7.1% of the sample.

Study-wide conclusions, independent of this receptor: Clinical and demographic metadata were provided uncurated, with the amount varying by source and participant.

The TCR comes from a woman aged 60-70 years with COVID-19, enrolled during active disease. Here the chain combines TRBV18 and TRBJ2-6; 9 nucleotides in the junction match TRBD1. What was sequenced was peripheral blood. In nucleotide form, the sequence is TGTGCCAGCTCACAGGCGACAGGGGGATCTGGGGCCAACGTCCTGACTTTC. Its protein product is CASSQATGGSGANVLTF.